This T cell receptor (beta chain) was captured in a study of cytomegalovirus exposure and HLA in healthy donors. General study results and limits: HLA alleles were associated with roughly 15,000 TCR beta sequences in a later analysis at 0.05 false discovery rate. Fewer N-insertions than the approximately 700-donor mean were reportedly shown by an Asian-associated ancestry cluster in a later analysis.

To note about this clone: Its antigen is currently unknown.

Researchers ran the PCR with 60 Vbeta and 13 Jbeta primers. Libraries were prepared by immunoSEQ multiplex PCR; TCRdb keeps only in-frame clonotypes and omits some of them. The listing records tens of thousands of clones. CDR1 is SGDLS and CDR2 is YYNGEE in the germline V gene. V shed 0 bases, J shed 10 bases, and the junction held 7 bases outside the gene matches. CDR3 size: 14 residues. The chain has TRBV9 and TRBJ1-3; TRBD1 agrees at 7 bases. The sequence derives from a woman between 45 and 60 years old in good health and CMV-seropositive. Sequencing was performed on PBMCs. CDR3 nucleotides: TGTGCCAGCAGCGTAGGCGGGACAGAGGATACCATATATTTT. It specifies CASSVGGTEDTIYF.